This T cell receptor (beta chain) was recovered during a study of CD8+ T cells in alopecia areata. Study overall: The study gave treated patients oral tofacitinib at 5 to 10 mg twice daily. Disease severity was quantified as SALT score of affected scalp area. Regarding the study as a whole: Tofacitinib significantly brought down scalp clonality and expanded CD8+ clones among top 100.

This clone was picked up a small number of times. The antigen remains unidentified. Sequencing used cDNA as its template, made by extracting RNA and reverse transcribing it. Clones were read by immunoSEQ multiplex PCR, and TCRdb kept only the in-frame ones, dropping some. The data hold about 120,000 clones, with roughly 60% observed a single time. Treatment denoted: oral pan-JAK inhibitor, 5-10 mg twice daily. Researchers took lesional scalp punch biopsies and peripheral blood from people who were alopecia areata patients. The germline V gene encodes CDR1 SQVTM and CDR2 ANQGSEA. CDR3 size: 13 residues. V was trimmed by 4 bases and J by 8 bases, leaving 17 bases between them.

The V and J genes are TRBV29-1 and TRBJ1-2, with D unclear. This sequence was found in a human donor with alopecia areata. The sequencing here drew on CD8+ T cells sorted from blood, taken at week 4, from a patient treated with tofacitinib. CDR3 protein: CSVGPLGPMGYTF. The DNA of the CDR3 is TGCAGCGTTGGCCCCCTCGGACCCATGGGCTACACCTTC.